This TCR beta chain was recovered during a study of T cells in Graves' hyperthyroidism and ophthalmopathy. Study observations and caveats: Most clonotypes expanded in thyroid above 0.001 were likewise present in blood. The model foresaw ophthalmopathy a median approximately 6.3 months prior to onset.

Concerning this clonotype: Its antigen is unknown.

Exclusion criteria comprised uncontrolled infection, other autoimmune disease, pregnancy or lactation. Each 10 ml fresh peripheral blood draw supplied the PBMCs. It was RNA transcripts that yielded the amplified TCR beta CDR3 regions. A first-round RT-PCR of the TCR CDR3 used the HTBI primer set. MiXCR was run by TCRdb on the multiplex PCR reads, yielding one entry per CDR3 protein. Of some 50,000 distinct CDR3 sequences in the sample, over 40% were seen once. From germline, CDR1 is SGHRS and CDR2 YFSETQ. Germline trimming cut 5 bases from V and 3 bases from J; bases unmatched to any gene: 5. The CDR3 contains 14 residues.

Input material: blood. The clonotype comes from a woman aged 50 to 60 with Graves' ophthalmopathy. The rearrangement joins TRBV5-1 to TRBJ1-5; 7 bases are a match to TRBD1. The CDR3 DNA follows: TGCGCCAGCAGACCCGGGACAGACAATCAGCCCCAGCATTTT. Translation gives CASRPGTDNQPQHF. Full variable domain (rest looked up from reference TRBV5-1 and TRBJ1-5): KAGVTQTPRYLIKTRGQQVTLSCSPISGHRSVSWYQQTPGQGLQFLFEYFSETQRNKGNFPGRFSGRQFSNSRSEMNVSTLELGDSALYLCASRPGTDNQPQHFGDGTRLSIL.